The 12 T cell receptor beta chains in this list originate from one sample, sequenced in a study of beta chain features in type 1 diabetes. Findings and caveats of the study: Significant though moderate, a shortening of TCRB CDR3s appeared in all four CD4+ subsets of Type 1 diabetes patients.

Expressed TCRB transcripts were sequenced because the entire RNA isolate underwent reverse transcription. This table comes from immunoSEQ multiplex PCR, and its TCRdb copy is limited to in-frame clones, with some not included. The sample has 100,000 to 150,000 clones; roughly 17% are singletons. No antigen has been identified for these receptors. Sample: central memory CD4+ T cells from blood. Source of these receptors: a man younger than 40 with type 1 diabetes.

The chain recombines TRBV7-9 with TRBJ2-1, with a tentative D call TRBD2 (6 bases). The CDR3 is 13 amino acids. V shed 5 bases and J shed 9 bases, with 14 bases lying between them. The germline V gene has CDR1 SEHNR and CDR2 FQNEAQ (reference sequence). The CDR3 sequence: CASSIESRGEQFF. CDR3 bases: TGTGCCAGCAGCATCGAATCGCGGGGTGAGCAGTTCTTC.

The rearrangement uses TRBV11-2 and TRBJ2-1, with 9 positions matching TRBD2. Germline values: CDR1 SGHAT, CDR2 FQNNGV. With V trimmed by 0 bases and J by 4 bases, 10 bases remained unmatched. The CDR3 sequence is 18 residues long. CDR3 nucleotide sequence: TGTGCCAGCAGCTTAGATCGGCTAGCGGGGAACTATTACAATGAGCAGTTCTTC. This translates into CASSLDRLAGNYYNEQFF.

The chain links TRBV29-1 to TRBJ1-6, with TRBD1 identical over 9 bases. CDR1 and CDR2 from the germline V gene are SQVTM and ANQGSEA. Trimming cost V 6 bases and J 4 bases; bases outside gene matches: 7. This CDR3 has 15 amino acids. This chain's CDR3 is CSVGEGTGYNSPLHF. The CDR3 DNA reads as TGCAGCGTCGGAGAGGGGACAGGGTATAATTCACCCCTCCACTTT.

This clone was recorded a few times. The CDR3 reads CASSPGRTYEQYF. The DNA for the CDR3 is TGTGCCAGCAGCCCCGGACGAACCTACGAGCAGTACTTC. The V gene is TRBV7-3, the J gene TRBJ2-7, with D unclear. Between the trimmed V and J ends, which lost 5 bases and 2 bases, there was a span of 10 bases. This CDR3 is 13 amino acids long. Germline V gene sequence: CDR1 SGHTA, CDR2 FQGTGA.

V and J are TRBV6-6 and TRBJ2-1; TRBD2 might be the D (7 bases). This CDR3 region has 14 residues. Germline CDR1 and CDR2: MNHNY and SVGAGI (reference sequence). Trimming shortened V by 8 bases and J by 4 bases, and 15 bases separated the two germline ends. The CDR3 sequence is CASGGANSYNEQFF. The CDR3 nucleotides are TGTGCCAGCGGGGGGGCTAATTCGTACAATGAGCAGTTCTTC.

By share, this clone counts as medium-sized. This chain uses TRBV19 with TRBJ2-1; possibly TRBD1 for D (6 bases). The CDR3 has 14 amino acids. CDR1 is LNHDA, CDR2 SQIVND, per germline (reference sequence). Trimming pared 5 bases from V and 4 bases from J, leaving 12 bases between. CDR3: CASSLARGYNEQFF. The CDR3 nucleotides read TGTGCCAGTAGTCTCGCCAGGGGATACAATGAGCAGTTCTTC.

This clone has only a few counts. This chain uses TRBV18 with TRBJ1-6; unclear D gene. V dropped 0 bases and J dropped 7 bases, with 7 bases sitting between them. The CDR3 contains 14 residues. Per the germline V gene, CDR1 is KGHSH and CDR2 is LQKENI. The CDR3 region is CASSPPTPNSPLHF. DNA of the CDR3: TGTGCCAGCTCACCACCGACGCCGAATTCACCCCTCCACTTT.

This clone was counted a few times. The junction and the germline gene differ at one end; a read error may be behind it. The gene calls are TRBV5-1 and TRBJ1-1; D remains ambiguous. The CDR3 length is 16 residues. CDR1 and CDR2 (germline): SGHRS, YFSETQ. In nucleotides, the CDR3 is TGCGCCAGCAATTATGGGATGGATAATTTGAAAACTGAAGCTTTCTTT. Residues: CASNYGMDNLKTEAFF.

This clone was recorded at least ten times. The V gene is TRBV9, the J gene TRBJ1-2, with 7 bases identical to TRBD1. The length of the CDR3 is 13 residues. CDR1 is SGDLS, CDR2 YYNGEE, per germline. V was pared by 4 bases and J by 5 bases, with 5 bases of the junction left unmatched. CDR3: CASSPGQNYGYTF. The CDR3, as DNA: TGTGCCAGCAGCCCGGGACAGAATTATGGCTACACCTTC.

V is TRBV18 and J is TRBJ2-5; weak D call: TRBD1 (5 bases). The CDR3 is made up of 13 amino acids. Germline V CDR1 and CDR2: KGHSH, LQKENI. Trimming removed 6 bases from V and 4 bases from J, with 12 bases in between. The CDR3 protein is CASSPGYLETQYF. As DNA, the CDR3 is TGTGCCAGCTCTCCAGGGTATCTAGAGACCCAGTACTTC.

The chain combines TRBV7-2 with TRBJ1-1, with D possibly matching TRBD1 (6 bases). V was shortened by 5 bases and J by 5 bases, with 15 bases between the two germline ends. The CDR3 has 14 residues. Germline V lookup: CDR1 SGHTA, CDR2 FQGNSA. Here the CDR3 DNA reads TGTGCCAGCAGCCTCAGTACAGGGACGACTGAAGCTTTCTTT. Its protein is CASSLSTGTTEAFF. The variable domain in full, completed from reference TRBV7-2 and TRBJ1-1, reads GAGVSQSPSNKVTEKGKDVELRCDPISGHTALYWYRQSLGQGLEFLIYFQGNSAPDKSGLPSDRFSAERTGGSVSTLTIQRTQQEDSAVYLCASSLSTGTTEAFFGQGTRLTVV.

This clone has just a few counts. The DNA for the CDR3 is TGCGCCAGCAGTGAGTCCCTAGCGGGGAGCCAAGAGACCCAGTACTTC. Amino acid sequence: CASSESLAGSQETQYF. The chain couples TRBV10-1 to TRBJ2-5; 9 bases are shared with TRBD2. Germline CDR1 is WNHNN and CDR2 is SYGVQD (reference sequence). The trim removed 0 bases at V and 1 base at J, leaving 3 bases unmatched. This CDR3 contains 16 residues.